This T cell receptor (beta chain) was retrieved from a study of blood T cell repertoires in COVID-19. Study in general: Both acute and convalescent COVID-19 samples were obtained from the United States, Italy and Spain. T cells, B-cell-depleted T cells, or PBMCs supplied cDNA or gDNA.

Generated by immunoSEQ multiplex PCR, the TCRdb table keeps only in-frame clones and is missing some. The data show over 120,000 clones, with 80% to 85% seen just once and approximately 8.2% held by the top ten. There are 15 residues in the CDR3. The V end was cut by 4 bases, the J end by 4 bases, with 17 bases between. The germline CDR1 and CDR2 sequences are SNHLY and FYNNEI. Sequenced sample: peripheral blood. The clonotype originates from a human donor in a cohort sampled during active COVID-19. The chain couples TRBV2 to TRBJ2-7; D gene uncertain. DNA of the CDR3: TGTGCCAGCAGTGCTACCTTGGCAGCGAATTACGAGCAGTACTTC. This translates into CASSATLAANYEQYF.